The sequence of this T cell receptor beta chain was determined in a study of cytotoxic CD8 clonotypes in ibrutinib-treated CLL. Study findings and constraints: Patients with sustained remission and those progressing were sampled at differing times. Public clonotypes proved infrequent, and on treatment they shrank or remained steady.

Repertoires were generated with immunoSEQ multiplex PCR, while TCRdb's copy carries only in-frame clones and drops some. This sample yields about 35,000 clones, of which 60% to 80% are seen a single time; 16% belongs to the top ten. Per germline, CDR1 SGHRS and CDR2 YFSETQ. Trimming took off 4 bases at V and 6 bases at J, with 17 bases between the two ends. The CDR3 is 15 residues long. Comment on this clone: The antigen remains unidentified.

The sequencing used PBMCs, collected at disease progression, from a patient treated with ibrutinib. This chain uses TRBV5-1 with TRBJ2-1; the D call may be TRBD1 or TRBD2 (5 bases each). The TCR sequence derives from a human donor with chronic lymphocytic leukemia. CDR3 sequence reads: CASSLRDPRGNEQFF. CDR3 DNA: TGCGCCAGCAGCCTACGGGACCCGAGAGGCAATGAGCAGTTCTTC.